This paragraph reports one TCR beta chain. Its target is unknown. This sample was included in a study of CD8+ T cells in alopecia areata. General study results and limits: It was lesional scalp, especially alopecia totalis/universalis, that showed higher clonality than normal scalp.

RNA extraction was followed by reverse transcription into cDNA, which acted as the sequencing template. Libraries were prepared by immunoSEQ multiplex PCR; TCRdb keeps only in-frame clonotypes and omits some of them. This sample has 95,000 to 120,000 clones, with about 60% found just once. CDR3 size: 15 residues. V dropped 4 bases and J dropped 3; count of bases not matched to a gene: 7. The germline V gene has CDR1 WSHSY and CDR2 SAAADI. The source is a human donor with alopecia areata. The chain carries TRBV10-2 and TRBJ2-7, with TRBD2 matching over 9 bases. Material for sequencing was NKG2D-low CD8+ T cells sorted from blood. The CDR3 bases are TGCGCCAGCAGTGGGACTAGCGTGTACAGCTACGAGCAGTACTTC. This translates into CASSGTSVYSYEQYF.